The subject of this entry is one T cell receptor (beta chain). It lacks a known antigen. There are no base qualities to consult, and no much larger clone falls within one base. The CDR3 goes from the cysteine to the phenylalanine over 17 residues. The sequence is cut down to CDR3 DNA, 51 bases in frame from base 1. As encoded in the germline V gene, CDR1 is SQVTM while CDR2 is ANQGSEA. Trimming accounts for 0 bases at V and 3 bases at J, while the number of junction bases matched to no gene is 13. The data were taken from a study of T cells in Graves' hyperthyroidism and ophthalmopathy (dated by TCRdb to the late 2010s). Concerning the study at large: Peripheral blood samples were taken at initial diagnosis, before any treatment was given. The roughly 94 discovery patients were randomly divided into training and test sets at a 7:3 ratio. The paper describes TCR Vbeta CDR3 sequencing of around 140 peripheral blood samples, made up of 40 to 45 ophthalmopathy patients, some 76 hyperthyroidism patients and roughly 17 progressor patients. A discovery cohort of around 98 patients, 43 with Graves' ophthalmopathy and more than 55 with stable Graves' hyperthyroidism, was used to find distinguishing TCR V-J signatures. Following sampling, methimazole starting at 30 mg daily was given to hyperthyroidism patients, and high-dose intravenous methylprednisolone was given to ophthalmopathy patients. An independent validation cohort of around 19 hyperthyroidism patients and 15 or so patients who later progressed to ophthalmopathy tested prospective prediction of ophthalmopathy. Thyroid tissue and blood T-cell repertoires from over 5 Graves' hyperthyroidism patients were also compared in the study. Broad study findings and their caveats: Blood samples also contained most of the expanded thyroid clonotypes (frequency above 0.001), which suggests that blood repertoires may reflect thyroid immune responses. A model built on a 13 V-J signature distinguished ophthalmopathy from stable hyperthyroidism, reaching 85% to 90% sensitivity and around 81% specificity in cross-validation and 80%/75% in testing. Sample size was not statistically predetermined, and investigators were not blinded to group allocation. In validation, the model predicted progression to ophthalmopathy with over 65% sensitivity and 72.22% specificity, a median of around 6.6 months before onset.

Amplification of TCR beta CDR3 regions was carried out from RNA transcripts. The first round of RT-PCR for the TCR CDR3 was performed with the HTBI primer set and the Qiagen OneStep RT-PCR kit. The libraries were constructed in a second round of multiplex PCR and then size-selected and purified. Paired-end sequencing of the libraries was performed with 100 bp reads on an Illumina HiSeq2000. The original pipeline was this. SOAPnuke was used to process the raw data, throwing out any read that contained adapters or uncalled bases, had a mean Phred below 15, or lacked an exact constant-primer or identifier match. High-quality paired reads were merged with COPE v1.2.5, and unique nucleotide sequences were defined as clonotypes. MiTCR v1.1 was used to align clonotypes to the IMGT TRBV, TRBD and TRBJ reference segments. Analysis was restricted to V-J combinations with a frequency above 0.0001, which covered about 99% of repertoires. A TCS score was defined as the ratio between F50 (clonal expansion) and ExV (chaos), using BLOSUM62-based TCRdist between CDR3 peptides within each V-J. Welch's t-statistics and random forest reduced several hundred V-J features to 13, which were used in a naive Bayes classifier (R e1071). TCRdb reprocessed the public reads (quality trimming at Q25 with fastp, clone calling with MiXCR) and kept in-frame beta chains. Each record represents a unique CDR3 protein, reported with the most common genes and DNA among its rows. V and J calls and clone size were set by TCRdb, not the authors. The sample table lists 500,000 to 650,000 distinct CDR3 sequences, more than 15% of them with a count of one. The ten biggest clones cover roughly 18% of the sample.

Ophthalmopathy patients had moderately to severely active disease, with a Clinical Activity Score of 3 or more, a NOSPECS grade of 4 or more, and a disease duration of less than 3 months. Patients with uncontrolled infections, other autoimmune diseases, pregnancy or lactation were excluded. Clinical symptoms, serum thyroxine and TRAb, thyroid ultrasound, and orbital computed tomography formed the basis for the diagnoses. Ficoll-Paque density gradient centrifugation was used to isolate PBMCs from approximately 10 ml of fresh peripheral blood. Trizol reagent was used to extract total RNA, and RNA quality was then checked on an Agilent 2100 Bioanalyzer.

Sequencing was performed on blood. This TCR was recovered from a woman aged 18-30 years with Graves' ophthalmopathy. The chain couples TRBV29-1 to TRBJ1-1; TRBD1 matches 7 bases in the middle. The CDR3 corresponds to CSVEDRLGGTADTEAFF. The nucleotide sequence reads TGCAGCGTTGAAGATCGATTAGGGGGGACAGCCGACACTGAAGCTTTCTTT. Supplemented by the reference TRBV29-1 and TRBJ1-1 proteins around the CDR3, the complete variable domain is SAVISQKPSRDICQRGTSLTIQCQVDSQVTMMFWYRQQPGQSLTLIATANQGSEATYESGFVIDKFPISRPNLTFSTLTVSNMSPEDSSIYLCSVEDRLGGTADTEAFFGQGTRLTVV.